This paragraph covers one T cell receptor beta chain sequence. Its antigen is still unknown. The repertoire was sequenced with immunoSEQ multiplex PCR; TCRdb's copy has only in-frame clones and lacks some. The table lists approximately 120,000 clones, around nine tenths of them singletons, with about 15% in the top ten. The CDR3 is 14 residues long. Germline V CDR1 and CDR2: MNHEY, SMNVEV (reference sequence). The V gene end was trimmed by 6 bases and the J gene end by 4 bases; junction bases not matched to a gene: 7. The data derive from a study of T cell responses to AZD1222 COVID-19 vaccine. Study-wide findings and caveats: No repertoire was sampled before or during the peak T cell response, only after it. White British people made up most donors, females outnumbered males, and clonal diversity was possibly underestimated.

This sequence joins TRBV27 and TRBJ1-2; 8 bases are a match to TRBD1. This clonotype was sampled from an adult in good health. Sample: peripheral blood, taken on day 0 of AZD1222 vaccination. CDR3 bases: TGTGCCAGCAGCGGACAGGGTCCCAGCTATGGCTACACCTTC. Its protein is CASSGQGPSYGYTF.